This T cell receptor (beta chain) was identified in a study of blood T cell repertoires in COVID-19. Study background: COVID-19 samples collected from the United States, Italy and Spain covered acute and convalescent phases. The analysed material was cDNA or gDNA that came from T cells, B-cell-depleted T cells, or PBMCs.

Original handling: Estimation of nucleated cell counts relied on the amplification of reference gene primers. Clones were sequenced by immunoSEQ multiplex PCR, and TCRdb holds only the in-frame ones, with some missing. Clone size and the V and J calls come from that table; the DNA yielded D and trimming. The sample contains approximately 250,000 clones, approximately 86% of which appear only once. In Seattle, patients joined the study during active infection and were tracked longitudinally. CDR1 and CDR2 from the germline V gene are SQVTM and ANQGSEA. The CDR3 spans 14 residues. V trimming: 7 bases; J trimming: 4 bases; junction bases outside the gene matches: 9.

The chain is built from TRBV29-1 and TRBJ1-5, with TRBD1 matching 8 bases. Sequencing was performed on peripheral blood. The TCR comes from a woman aged 65 to 85 with COVID-19, enrolled during active disease. The CDR3 region has the DNA TGCAGCGCTGGGGGGACAGGAGGTAATCAGCCCCAGCATTTT. The encoded protein is CSAGGTGGNQPQHF.